The 31 T cell receptor beta chains below were found in one sample sequenced in a study of CD8+ T cells in alopecia areata. Reverse transcribed after extraction, RNA yielded cDNA as the sequencing template. The method was immunoSEQ multiplex PCR; TCRdb's version includes in-frame clones alone and lacks a portion of them. The table has approximately 200,000 clones, about three fifths seen once. Sample treatment: oral pan-JAK inhibitor, 5-10 mg twice daily. The material was CD4+ T cells sorted from blood, obtained at week 4, from a patient treated with tofacitinib. These TCRs come from a human donor with alopecia areata.

This clone was counted a few times. V and J are TRBV29-1 and TRBJ1-2; tentative D call: TRBD1 (5 bases). The germline V gene encodes CDR1 SQVTM and CDR2 ANQGSEA. Trimming took off 6 bases at V and 6 bases at J, with 14 bases between the two ends. This CDR3 spans 12 amino acids. The CDR3 loop is CSVLFREDGYTF. The CDR3 region has the DNA TGCAGCGTCCTGTTCAGGGAGGATGGCTACACCTTC.

The chain links TRBV29-1 to TRBJ2-5, with no clear D. There are 12 residues in the CDR3. V was cut by 5 bases and J by 5 bases, with 12 bases left in between. Germline CDR1 reads SQVTM; CDR2 reads ANQGSEA. CDR3 residues: CSVRTARETQYF. The CDR3, as DNA: TGCAGCGTTCGGACGGCCCGGGAGACCCAGTACTTC.

The V call is TRBV7-9, the J call TRBJ2-5; tentatively, D is TRBD2 (5 bases). Germline values: CDR1 SEHNR, CDR2 FQNEAQ (reference sequence). V was shortened by 5 bases and J by 9 bases, with 13 bases between the two germline ends. CDR3 length: 12 amino acids. The CDR3 sequence: CASSPAGRAQYF. Here the CDR3 DNA reads TGTGCCAGCAGCCCTGCCGGGCGGGCCCAGTACTTC.

In nucleotides, the CDR3 is TGTGCCAGCAGCACCCGGGGGGGTACCTACGAGCAGTACTTC. Its translation is CASSTRGGTYEQYF. This rearrangement joins TRBV6-5 to TRBJ2-7; TRBD2 aligns across 8 bases. The ends lost 6 bases at V and 2 bases at J; junction bases unmatched: 6. CDR1 MNHEY and CDR2 SVGAGI come from the germline V gene. This CDR3 contains 14 residues.

This sequence joins TRBV28 and TRBJ2-7; D is unresolved. The CDR3 length is 12 residues. V was cut by 7 bases and J by 4 bases, with 11 bases left in between. From germline, CDR1 is MDHEN and CDR2 SYDVKM. The CDR3 spells CASNKVSYEQYF. DNA of the CDR3: TGTGCCAGCAATAAGGTATCGTACGAGCAGTACTTC. The full variable domain, completed using reference TRBV28 and TRBJ2-7, is DVKVTQSSRYLVKRTGEKVFLECVQDMDHENMFWYRQDPGLGLRLIYFSYDVKMKEKGDIPEGYSVSREKKERFSLILESASTNQTSMYLCASNKVSYEQYFGPGTRLTVT.

The chain has TRBV29-1 and TRBJ2-3, with D maybe TRBD1 (5 bases). The CDR3 loop spans 12 amino acids. V was cut by 3 bases and J by 10 bases, with 14 bases left in between. Looked up from germline, CDR1 is SQVTM and CDR2 is ANQGSEA. CDR3 nucleotides: TGCAGCGTTGATAGGGGCCCTGAGTCGCAGTATTTT. As protein: CSVDRGPESQYF.

This clone was seen only a few times. The rearrangement links TRBV7-2 to TRBJ2-7; the D gene is possibly TRBD1 (5 bases). V was shortened by 1 base and J by 3 bases, with 10 bases between the two germline ends. The germline CDR1 and CDR2 sequences are SGHTA and FQGNSA. The CDR3 length is 14 residues. CDR3 in amino acids: CASSLVDSNYEQYF. CDR3 bases: TGTGCCAGCAGCTTAGTAGACAGTAACTACGAGCAGTACTTC.

The chain recombines TRBV5-1 with TRBJ1-1; the match to TRBD1 covers 7 bases. This CDR3 has 13 amino acids. V was clipped by 9 bases and J by 4 bases; unmatched bases: 9. From germline, CDR1 is SGHRS and CDR2 YFSETQ. CDR3 sequence: CATKTGEGTEAFF. CDR3 DNA sequence: TGCGCCACCAAAACAGGGGAGGGCACTGAAGCTTTCTTT.

V usage is TRBV6-5 and J usage is TRBJ2-1; perhaps TRBD1 as D (6 bases). Germline V CDR1 and CDR2: MNHEY, SVGAGI. The CDR3 extends over 13 amino acids. Deletions cut 4 bases from V and 8 bases from J, with 12 bases between. The CDR3: CASSSGVVHEQFF. CDR3 bases: TGTGCCAGCAGTTCAGGGGTTGTTCATGAGCAGTTCTTC.

This clone appeared a few times. This sequence joins TRBV27 and TRBJ1-1, with D uncertain. Germline-derived CDR1 and CDR2 are MNHEY and SMNVEV (reference sequence). V gave up 5 bases and J gave up 0 bases, with 16 bases separating them. The CDR3 spans 16 residues. The CDR3 reads CASSPLPWRMNTEAFF. The CDR3 DNA reads as TGTGCCAGCAGTCCCCTCCCCTGGCGGATGAACACTGAAGCTTTCTTT.

This clone was seen more than once but under ten times. The chain carries TRBV29-1 and TRBJ2-5; D not resolved. The CDR3 is 9 residues long. Germline V gives CDR1 SQVTM, CDR2 ANQGSEA. CDR3 loop: CTGPETQYF. In DNA, the CDR3 is TGCACAGGCCCAGAGACCCAGTACTTC.

About this clone: One base away lies a much larger clone, so this may be a sequencing read error. Other DNA sequences from this sample encode an identical CDR3 as well. The chain employs TRBV18 and TRBJ2-5; D remains unclear. The V gene's germline CDR1 is KGHSH and CDR2 LQKENI. Between the trimmed V and J ends, which lost 6 bases and 7 bases, there was a span of 12 bases. The CDR3 loop spans 12 amino acids. In nucleotides, the CDR3 is TGTGCCAGCTCGCCTAACGCAGGGACCCAGTACTTC. This translates into CASSPNAGTQYF.

V gene TRBV30 combines with J gene TRBJ1-5; D uncertain. Germline values: CDR1 GTSNPN, CDR2 SVGIG (reference sequence). This CDR3 contains 14 residues. Trimming cost V 2 bases and J 4 bases, with 12 bases left between them. Here the CDR3 reads CAWSYPTLNQPQHF. The CDR3 nucleotides read TGTGCCTGGAGTTACCCGACCCTTAATCAGCCCCAGCATTTT.

This clone was counted at least ten times. The chain links TRBV7-9 to TRBJ1-4; 7 bases fit TRBD1. Germline V CDR1 and CDR2: SEHNR, FQNEAQ (reference sequence). This CDR3 region has 15 residues. V shed 4 bases and J 6 bases; nucleotides not matched to a gene: 8. The CDR3 sequence is CASSSRGDGDEKLFF. The CDR3 region has the DNA TGTGCCAGCAGCTCCAGGGGGGACGGCGATGAAAAACTGTTTTTT.

This chain joins TRBV29-1 and TRBJ2-5; 10 nucleotides agree with TRBD1. The length of the CDR3 is 14 residues. CDR1 is SQVTM, CDR2 ANQGSEA, per germline. The V and J ends lost 5 bases and 2 bases, in that order; junction bases with no gene match: 5. The CDR3 DNA reads TGCAGCGTTAGGGACAGGGGTGTTCAAGAGACCCAGTACTTC. Its protein is CSVRDRGVQETQYF. Combining the CDR3 with reference TRBV29-1 and TRBJ2-5 gives the whole variable domain SAVISQKPSRDICQRGTSLTIQCQVDSQVTMMFWYRQQPGQSLTLIATANQGSEATYESGFVIDKFPISRPNLTFSTLTVSNMSPEDSSIYLCSVRDRGVQETQYFGPGTRLLVL.

The chain recombines TRBV28 with TRBJ2-3, with D perhaps being TRBD1 or TRBD2 (5 bases each). V lost 5 bases to trimming and J lost 4 bases, with 16 bases between them. CDR1 is MDHEN, CDR2 SYDVKM, per germline. CDR3 length equals 15 residues. The CDR3 nucleotides are TGTGCCAGCAGTGAACCGGGACCGAGTCCAGATACGCAGTATTTT. Residues: CASSEPGPSPDTQYF.

The rearrangement uses TRBV29-1 and TRBJ1-4; TRBD1 aligns across 9 bases. The junction had 7 bases not matched to a gene; V was cut back by 7 bases and J by 7 bases. Germline lookup yields CDR1 SQVTM and CDR2 ANQGSEA. There are 13 residues in the CDR3. The CDR3 region has the DNA TGCAGCGGGGTACAGGGGGCCGGTGAAAAACTGTTTTTT. It encodes CSGVQGAGEKLFF. The entire variable domain, with the rest obtained from reference TRBV29-1 and TRBJ1-4, is as follows: SAVISQKPSRDICQRGTSLTIQCQVDSQVTMMFWYRQQPGQSLTLIATANQGSEATYESGFVIDKFPISRPNLTFSTLTVSNMSPEDSSIYLCSGVQGAGEKLFFGSGTQLSVL.

This clone was picked up a small number of times. The genes are TRBV11-2 and TRBJ2-7, with 7 bases identical to TRBD1. CDR3 size: 15 residues. Germline V gene lookup returns CDR1 SGHAT and CDR2 FQNNGV. Unmatched junction bases numbered 5, after V lost 1 base and J lost 2 bases. CDR3 loop: CASSLGDSRPYEQYF. CDR3 nucleotide sequence: TGTGCCAGCAGCTTAGGGGACAGTAGACCCTACGAGCAGTACTTC. Complete variable domain (other parts from reference TRBV11-2 and TRBJ2-7): EAGVAQSPRYKIIEKRQSVAFWCNPISGHATLYWYQQILGQGPKLLIQFQNNGVVDDSQLPKDRFSAERLKGVDSTLKIQPAKLEDSAVYLCASSLGDSRPYEQYFGPGTRLTVT.

The CDR3: CASSERVETQYF. In nucleotides, the CDR3 is TGTGCCAGCAGTGAAAGGGTGGAGACCCAGTACTTC. The V gene is TRBV25-1, the J gene TRBJ2-5; D not resolved. CDR3 length: 12 residues. The germline V gene encodes CDR1 MGHDK and CDR2 SYGVNS. V shed 2 bases and J shed 5 bases, with 6 bases lying between them.

This clone was counted between two and nine times. The J gene is TRBJ2-7, the V gene TRBV6-5; D is possibly TRBD2 (6 bases). CDR1 is MNHEY, CDR2 SVGAGI, per germline. There are 14 residues in the CDR3. The ends were cut back, 8 bases at V and 6 bases at J, with 20 bases in the middle. CDR3 DNA: TGTGCCAGCTCAATCCGGGACTCGTTCGGCGAGCAGTACTTC. Its translation is CASSIRDSFGEQYF.

The chain carries TRBV30 and TRBJ1-5; D is ambiguous. CDR1 GTSNPN and CDR2 SVGIG come from the germline V gene (reference sequence). CDR3 length: 14 residues. V was trimmed by 1 base and J by 2 bases, leaving 9 bases between them. The CDR3 loop is CAWSAWGGNQPQHF. The CDR3 DNA sequence: TGTGCCTGGAGTGCCTGGGGAGGCAATCAGCCCCAGCATTTT.

This clone showed up just a few times. The V gene is TRBV2, the J gene TRBJ2-2, with D perhaps given as TRBD1 or TRBD2 (6 bases each). The germline V gene has CDR1 SNHLY and CDR2 FYNNEI. The CDR3 runs to 15 residues. The V end was cut by 6 bases, the J end by 4 bases, with 15 bases between. This CDR3 reads CASRLLQGGTGELFF. CDR3 coding DNA: TGTGCCAGCAGGCTGTTACAGGGAGGCACCGGGGAGCTGTTTTTT.

This chain uses TRBV30 with TRBJ2-1; possibly TRBD2 for D (6 bases). CDR1 is GTSNPN and CDR2 is SVGIG in the germline V gene (reference sequence). The CDR3 has 12 residues. V lost 3 bases and J 10 bases, leaving 13 bases between the germline ends. The CDR3 region has the DNA TGTGCCTGGAGCGGGACTGCCAGGGAGCAGTTCTTC. Its protein product is CAWSGTAREQFF.

This chain connects TRBV15 to TRBJ2-6; D not resolved. Germline loops: CDR1 LNHNV, CDR2 YYDKDF (reference sequence). Between the trimmed V and J ends, which lost 9 bases and 0 bases, there was a span of 12 bases. This CDR3 is built from 15 residues. In nucleotides, the CDR3 is TGTGCCACAGCACGCTGGAGCTCTGGGGCCAACGTCCTGACTTTC. Protein sequence: CATARWSSGANVLTF.

This clone occurred once. The J gene is TRBJ2-1, the V gene TRBV5-6, with D unclear. Trimming pared 4 bases from V and 8 bases from J, leaving 7 bases between. The germline gives CDR1 SGHDT, CDR2 YYEEEE. The CDR3 totals 11 residues. The CDR3 is CASSRTDEQFF. The DNA of the CDR3 is TGTGCCAGCAGCCGGACCGATGAGCAGTTCTTC. The complete variable domain, with remaining parts taken from reference TRBV5-6 and TRBJ2-1, reads DAGVTQSPTHLIKTRGQQVTLRCSPKSGHDTVSWYQQALGQGPQFIFQYYEEEERQRGNFPDRFSGHQFPNYSSELNVNALLLGDSALYLCASSRTDEQFFGPGTRLTVL.

The chain uses TRBV6-6 and TRBJ1-4; D may be TRBD1 (6 bases). The CDR3 consists of 16 residues. V dropped 5 bases and J dropped 7 bases, with 20 bases sitting between them. CDR1 and CDR2 (germline): MNHNY, SVGAGI (reference sequence). The DNA of the CDR3 is TGTGCCAGCAGTCAAGGGTACAGGGTATGGGTTGAAAAACTGTTTTTT. Protein: CASSQGYRVWVEKLFF.

The chain has TRBV7-2 and TRBJ1-2; D possibly corresponds to TRBD1 (6 bases). The germline CDR1 and CDR2 sequences are SGHTA and FQGNSA. V gave up 1 base and J gave up 2 bases, with 8 bases separating them. This CDR3 contains 14 residues. The CDR3 sequence is CASSLGDKNYGYTF. CDR3 in DNA: TGTGCCAGCAGCTTAGGGGACAAGAACTATGGCTACACCTTC.

This clone was detected only once. The rearrangement uses TRBV19 and TRBJ1-1; 7 bases fit TRBD1. J was trimmed by 2 bases and V by 5 bases; bases with no gene match: 5. Germline values: CDR1 LNHDA, CDR2 SQIVND (reference sequence). This CDR3 is 14 amino acids long. The CDR3 sequence: CASSQTGFNTEAFF. The DNA for the CDR3 is TGTGCCAGTAGTCAGACAGGGTTCAACACTGAAGCTTTCTTT.

This clone was observed a handful of times. The chain joins TRBV29-1 to TRBJ1-2, with a possible D match to TRBD1 (6 bases). Germline V gives CDR1 SQVTM, CDR2 ANQGSEA. The V and J ends lost 3 bases and 8 bases respectively, with 16 bases between them. The CDR3 extends over 13 amino acids. The CDR3 bases are TGCAGCGTTGACTGGGGAGGCGGGGGCGGCTACACCTTC. It codes for CSVDWGGGGGYTF.

This sequence joins TRBV2 and TRBJ2-7; D perhaps matches TRBD2 (5 bases). Looked up from germline, CDR1 is SNHLY and CDR2 is FYNNEI. V lost 9 bases to trimming and J lost 1 base, with 10 bases between them. This CDR3 has 12 residues. In DNA form, the CDR3 reads TGTGCCAGTTCGAGGGAATCCTACGAGCAGTACTTC. It translates to CASSRESYEQYF.

The V gene is TRBV27, the J gene TRBJ1-5; no definite D call. Trimming shortened V by 5 bases and J by 2 bases, and 10 bases separated the two germline ends. CDR1 and CDR2 (germline): MNHEY, SMNVEV (reference sequence). The CDR3 runs to 14 residues. The CDR3 nucleotides read TGTGCCAGCAGTCCCTGGATGGGCAATCAGCCCCAGCATTTT. As protein: CASSPWMGNQPQHF.